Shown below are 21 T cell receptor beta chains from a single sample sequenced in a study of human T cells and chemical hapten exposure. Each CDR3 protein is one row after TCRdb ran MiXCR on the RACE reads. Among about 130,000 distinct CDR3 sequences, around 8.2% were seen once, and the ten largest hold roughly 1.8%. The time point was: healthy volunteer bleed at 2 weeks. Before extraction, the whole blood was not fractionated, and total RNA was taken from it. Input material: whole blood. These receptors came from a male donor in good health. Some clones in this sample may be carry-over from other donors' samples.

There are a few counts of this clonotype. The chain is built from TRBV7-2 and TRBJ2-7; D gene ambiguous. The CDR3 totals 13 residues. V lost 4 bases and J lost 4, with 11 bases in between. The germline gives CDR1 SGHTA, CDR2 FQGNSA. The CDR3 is CASSSAPKYEQYF. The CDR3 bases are TGTGCCAGCAGCTCTGCCCCCAAATACGAGCAGTACTTC.

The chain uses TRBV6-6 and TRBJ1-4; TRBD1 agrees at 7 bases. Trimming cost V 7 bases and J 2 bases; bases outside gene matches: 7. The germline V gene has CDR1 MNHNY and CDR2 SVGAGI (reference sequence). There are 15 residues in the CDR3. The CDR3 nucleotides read TGTGCCAGCACCCGAGTAGGGGGCACTAATGAAAAACTGTTTTTT. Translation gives CASTRVGGTNEKLFF.

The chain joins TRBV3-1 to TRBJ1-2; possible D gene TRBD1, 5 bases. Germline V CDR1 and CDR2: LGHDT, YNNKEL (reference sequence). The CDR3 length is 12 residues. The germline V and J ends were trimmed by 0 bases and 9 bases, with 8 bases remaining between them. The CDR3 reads CASSQEGGSYTF. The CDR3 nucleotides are TGTGCCAGCAGCCAAGAGGGGGGGAGCTACACCTTC.

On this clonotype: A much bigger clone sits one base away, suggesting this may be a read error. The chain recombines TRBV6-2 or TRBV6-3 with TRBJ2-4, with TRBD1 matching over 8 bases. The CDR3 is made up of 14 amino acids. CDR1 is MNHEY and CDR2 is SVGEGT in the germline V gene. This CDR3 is CDSSLSDRADIQYF. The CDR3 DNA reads TGTGACAGCAGTCTTTCGGACAGGGCGGACATTCAGTACTTC.

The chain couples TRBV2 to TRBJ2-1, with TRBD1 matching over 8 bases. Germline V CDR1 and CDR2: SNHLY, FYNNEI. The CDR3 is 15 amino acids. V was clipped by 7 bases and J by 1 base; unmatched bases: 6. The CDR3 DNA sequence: TGTGCCAGCAATTTAGACAGGGGTTCCTACAATGAGCAGTTCTTC. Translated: CASNLDRGSYNEQFF.

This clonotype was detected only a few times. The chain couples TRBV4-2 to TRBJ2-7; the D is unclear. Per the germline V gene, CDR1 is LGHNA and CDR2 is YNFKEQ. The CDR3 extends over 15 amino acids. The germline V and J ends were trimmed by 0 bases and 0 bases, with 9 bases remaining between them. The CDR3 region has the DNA TGTGCCAGCAGCCAAGAGTTCGCTAGCTCCTACGAGCAGTACTTC. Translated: CASSQEFASSYEQYF.

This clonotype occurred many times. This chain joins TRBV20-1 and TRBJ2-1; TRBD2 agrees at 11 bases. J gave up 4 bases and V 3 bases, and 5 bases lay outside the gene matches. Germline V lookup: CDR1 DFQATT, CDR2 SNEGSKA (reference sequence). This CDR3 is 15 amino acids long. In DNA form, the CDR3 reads TGCAGTGCTAGGGGACTAGCGGACCCTTACAATGAGCAGTTCTTC. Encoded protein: CSARGLADPYNEQFF.

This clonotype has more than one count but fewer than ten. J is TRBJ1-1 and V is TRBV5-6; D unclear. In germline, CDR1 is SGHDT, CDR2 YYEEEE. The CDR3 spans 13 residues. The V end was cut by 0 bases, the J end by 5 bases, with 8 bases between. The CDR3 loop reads CASSLVVWTEAFF. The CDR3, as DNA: TGTGCCAGCAGCTTGGTGGTTTGGACTGAAGCTTTCTTT.

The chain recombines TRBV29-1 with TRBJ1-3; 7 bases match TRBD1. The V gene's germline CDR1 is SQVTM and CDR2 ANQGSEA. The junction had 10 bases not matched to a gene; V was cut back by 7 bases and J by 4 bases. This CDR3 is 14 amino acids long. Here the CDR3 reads CSADRELSGNTIYF. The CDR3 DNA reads TGCAGCGCCGACAGGGAATTGTCAGGAAACACCATATATTTT.

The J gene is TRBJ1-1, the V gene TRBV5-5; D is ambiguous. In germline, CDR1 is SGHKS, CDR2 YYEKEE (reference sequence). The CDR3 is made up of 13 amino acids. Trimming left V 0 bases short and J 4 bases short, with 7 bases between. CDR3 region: CASSLGAPTEAFF. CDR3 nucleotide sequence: TGTGCCAGCAGCTTGGGGGCCCCCACTGAAGCTTTCTTT.

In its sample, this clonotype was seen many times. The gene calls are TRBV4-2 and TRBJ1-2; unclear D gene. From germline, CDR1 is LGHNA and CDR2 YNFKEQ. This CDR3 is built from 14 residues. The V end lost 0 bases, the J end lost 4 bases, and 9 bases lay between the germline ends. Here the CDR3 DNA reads TGTGCCAGCAGCCAAGAAAAGGCCCCCTATGGCTACACCTTC. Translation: CASSQEKAPYGYTF.

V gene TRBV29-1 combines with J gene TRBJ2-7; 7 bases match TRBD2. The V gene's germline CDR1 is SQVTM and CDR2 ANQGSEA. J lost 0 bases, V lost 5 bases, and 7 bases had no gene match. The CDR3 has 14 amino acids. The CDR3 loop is CSVLLASSSYEQYF. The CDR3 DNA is TGCAGCGTTCTACTAGCGTCAAGCTCCTACGAGCAGTACTTC.

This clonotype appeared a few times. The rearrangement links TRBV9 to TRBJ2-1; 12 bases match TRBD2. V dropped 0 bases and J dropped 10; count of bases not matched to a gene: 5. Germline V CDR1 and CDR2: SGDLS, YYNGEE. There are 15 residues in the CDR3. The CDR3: CASSVVLAGGEEQFF. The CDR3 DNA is TGTGCCAGCAGCGTAGTGCTAGCGGGAGGGGAGGAGCAGTTCTTC.

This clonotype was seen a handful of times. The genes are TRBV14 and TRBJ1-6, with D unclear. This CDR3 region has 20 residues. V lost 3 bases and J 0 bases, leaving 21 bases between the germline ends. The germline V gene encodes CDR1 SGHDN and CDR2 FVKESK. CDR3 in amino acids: CASSHNVFPRQSSYNSPLHF. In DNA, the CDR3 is TGTGCCAGCAGCCACAACGTATTTCCGAGGCAGAGCTCCTATAATTCACCCCTCCACTTT.

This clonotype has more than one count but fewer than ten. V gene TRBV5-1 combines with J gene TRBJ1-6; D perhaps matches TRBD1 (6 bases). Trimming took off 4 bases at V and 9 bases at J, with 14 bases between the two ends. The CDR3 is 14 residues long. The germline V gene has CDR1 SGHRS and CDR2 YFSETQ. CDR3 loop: CASSRAGAGSPLHF. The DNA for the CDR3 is TGCGCCAGCAGCAGGGCAGGGGCAGGTTCACCCCTCCACTTT. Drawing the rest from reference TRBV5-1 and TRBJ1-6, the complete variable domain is KAGVTQTPRYLIKTRGQQVTLSCSPISGHRSVSWYQQTPGQGLQFLFEYFSETQRNKGNFPGRFSGRQFSNSRSEMNVSTLELGDSALYLCASSRAGAGSPLHFGNGTRLTVT.

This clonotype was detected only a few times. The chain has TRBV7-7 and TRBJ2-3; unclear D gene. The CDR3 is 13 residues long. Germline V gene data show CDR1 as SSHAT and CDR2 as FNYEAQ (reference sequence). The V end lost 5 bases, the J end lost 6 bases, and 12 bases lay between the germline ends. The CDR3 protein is CASSIQTSDTQYF. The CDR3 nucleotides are TGTGCCAGCAGCATACAGACTTCGGATACGCAGTATTTT.

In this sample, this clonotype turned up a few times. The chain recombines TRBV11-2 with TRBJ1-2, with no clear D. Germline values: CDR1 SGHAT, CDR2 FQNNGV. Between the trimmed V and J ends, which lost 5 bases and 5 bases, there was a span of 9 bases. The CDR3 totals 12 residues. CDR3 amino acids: CASSPDIYGYTF. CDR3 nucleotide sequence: TGTGCCAGCAGCCCCGACATTTATGGCTACACCTTC.

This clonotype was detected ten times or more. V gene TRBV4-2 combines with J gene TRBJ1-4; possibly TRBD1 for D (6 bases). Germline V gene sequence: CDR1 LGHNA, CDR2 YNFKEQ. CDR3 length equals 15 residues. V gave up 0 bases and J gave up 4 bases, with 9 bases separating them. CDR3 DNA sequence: TGTGCCAGCAGCCAAGAACAACAGGGTAATGAAAAACTGTTTTTT. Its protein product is CASSQEQQGNEKLFF.

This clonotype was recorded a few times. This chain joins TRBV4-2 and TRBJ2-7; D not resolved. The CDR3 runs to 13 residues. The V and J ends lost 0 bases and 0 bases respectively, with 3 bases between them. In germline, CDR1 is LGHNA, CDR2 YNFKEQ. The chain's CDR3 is CASSQEISYEQYF. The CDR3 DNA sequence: TGTGCCAGCAGCCAAGAGATCTCCTACGAGCAGTACTTC.

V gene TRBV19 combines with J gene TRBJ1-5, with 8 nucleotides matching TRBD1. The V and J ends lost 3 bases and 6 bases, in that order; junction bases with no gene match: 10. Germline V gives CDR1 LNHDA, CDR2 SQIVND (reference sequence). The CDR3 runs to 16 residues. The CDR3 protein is CASSMYRTGFTQPQHF. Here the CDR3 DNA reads TGTGCCAGTAGTATGTACCGGACAGGGTTTACTCAGCCCCAGCATTTT.

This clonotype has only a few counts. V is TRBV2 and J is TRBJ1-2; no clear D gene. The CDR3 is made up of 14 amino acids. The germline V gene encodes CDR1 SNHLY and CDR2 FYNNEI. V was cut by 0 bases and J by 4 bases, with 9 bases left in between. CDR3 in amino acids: CASSEALQFYGYTF. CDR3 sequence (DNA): TGTGCCAGCAGTGAAGCGCTTCAGTTCTATGGCTACACCTTC. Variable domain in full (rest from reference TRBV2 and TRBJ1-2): EPEVTQTPSHQVTQMGQEVILRCVPISNHLYFYWYRQILGQKVEFLVSFYNNEISEKSEIFDDQFSVERPDGSNFTLKIRSTKLEDSAMYFCASSEALQFYGYTFGSGTRLTVV.